This T cell receptor beta chain is from a study of blood T cell repertoires in COVID-19. Study background: Acute and convalescent COVID-19 specimens originated in the United States, Italy and Spain. PBMCs, B-cell-depleted T cells, or T cells were the source of the cDNA or gDNA that made up the material.

Source study methods: Amplification of reference gene primers was used by the study to estimate nucleated cell counts. Sequenced by immunoSEQ multiplex PCR; TCRdb stores in-frame clones only, minus some. That table is the source of V, J and clone size, and D and trimming were worked out from the DNA. The table lists 65,000 to 70,000 clones, around 87% of them singletons. Deletions cut 6 bases from V and 0 bases from J, with 15 bases between. There are 16 residues in the CDR3. Germline lookup yields CDR1 MNHEY and CDR2 SVGEGT. Sequencing was carried out using peripheral blood. The chain links TRBV6-2 or TRBV6-3 to TRBJ2-1, with D possibly TRBD2 on 5 matching bases. The TCR was taken from a man between 45 and 60 years old with active COVID-19. The CDR3 DNA is TGTGCCAGCAGCCGGACTTCCCTCAGCTCCTACAATGAGCAGTTCTTC. It translates to CASSRTSLSSYNEQFF.